A single sample is the source of the 29 T cell receptor beta chains below, sequenced in a study of response to subunit inactivated influenza vaccine. TCRdb recomputed calls from the RT-PCR reads with MiXCR, one row per CDR3 protein. The data hold 500,000 to 600,000 distinct CDR3 sequences, with less than 15% observed a single time. The material was PBMCs from blood, obtained 11 to 12 days after vaccination. Receptor source: a man over 45 who received an inactivated influenza vaccine.

This rearrangement joins TRBV13 to TRBJ2-7; the D is unclear. Germline values: CDR1 PRHDT, CDR2 FYEKMQ (reference sequence). The CDR3 has 15 amino acids. V gave up 4 bases and J gave up 0 bases, with 13 bases separating them. The CDR3 sequence is CASSSRLTYSYEQYF. The CDR3 coding sequence is TGTGCCAGCAGCTCTAGACTCACGTACTCCTACGAGCAGTACTTC.

This clonotype was detected a few times. The chain joins TRBV5-1 to TRBJ2-3; either TRBD1 or TRBD2 may supply D (5 bases each). Germline V gives CDR1 SGHRS, CDR2 YFSETQ. V lost 2 bases to trimming and J lost 5 bases, with 9 bases between them. CDR3 length: 13 amino acids. CDR3 DNA sequence: TGCGCCAGCAGCTTATATGGGGGAGATACGCAGTATTTT. This translates into CASSLYGGDTQYF. Full variable domain (rest looked up from reference TRBV5-1 and TRBJ2-3): KAGVTQTPRYLIKTRGQQVTLSCSPISGHRSVSWYQQTPGQGLQFLFEYFSETQRNKGNFPGRFSGRQFSNSRSEMNVSTLELGDSALYLCASSLYGGDTQYFGPGTRLTVL.

This chain links TRBV7-2 with TRBJ2-7; 8 bases map to TRBD2. V shed 5 bases and J 6 bases; nucleotides not matched to a gene: 6. Germline CDR1 and CDR2: SGHTA and FQGNSA. The CDR3 has 13 residues. The CDR3 reads CASSPGGVSEQYF. DNA for the CDR3: TGTGCCAGCAGCCCCGGGGGGGTATCCGAGCAGTACTTC.

The J gene is TRBJ1-6, the V gene TRBV3-1; D uncertain. Germline V gives CDR1 LGHDT, CDR2 YNNKEL (reference sequence). V was pared by 5 bases and J by 4 bases, with 9 bases between. The CDR3 consists of 14 residues. The chain's CDR3 is CASSVQHYNSPLHF. CDR3 DNA sequence: TGTGCCAGCAGCGTCCAGCATTATAATTCACCCCTCCACTTT.

The V call is TRBV11-2, the J call TRBJ2-4, with 9 bases lining up with TRBD1. Trimming took 5 bases from V and 6 from J; bases not matched to a gene: 5. The length of the CDR3 is 14 residues. The V gene's germline CDR1 is SGHAT and CDR2 FQNNGV. CDR3: CASSPGTGLNIQYF. For the CDR3, the DNA is TGTGCCAGCAGCCCCGGGACAGGGCTAAACATTCAGTACTTC.

J is TRBJ2-5 and V is TRBV15; 7 nucleotides match TRBD2. With V trimmed by 0 bases and J by 5 bases, 3 bases remained unmatched. CDR3 length equals 14 residues. The V gene's germline CDR1 is LNHNV and CDR2 YYDKDF (reference sequence). DNA of the CDR3: TGTGCCACCAGCAGAGATCGCGGGGGTGAGACCCAGTACTTC. Translation gives CATSRDRGGETQYF. Complete variable domain (other parts from reference TRBV15 and TRBJ2-5): DAMVIQNPRYQVTQFGKPVTLSCSQTLNHNVMYWYQQKSSQAPKLLFHYYDKDFNNEADTPDNFQSRRPNTSFCFLDIRSPGLGDTAMYLCATSRDRGGETQYFGPGTRLLVL.

This clonotype was detected a few times. This chain connects TRBV5-6 to TRBJ2-1; D is unresolved. The CDR3 extends over 15 amino acids. Germline assignment: CDR1 SGHDT and CDR2 YYEEEE. The V and J ends lost 0 bases and 4 bases respectively, with 11 bases between them. The CDR3 loop reads CASSLGPSPYNEQFF. The CDR3 bases are TGTGCCAGCAGCTTGGGTCCGTCCCCTTACAATGAGCAGTTCTTC.

This clonotype turned up a few times. The V gene is TRBV5-1, the J gene TRBJ2-1; 8 positions match TRBD1. V lost 5 bases, J lost 8 bases, and 6 bases stayed unmatched. The CDR3 spans 13 residues. The V gene's germline CDR1 is SGHRS and CDR2 YFSETQ. CDR3 in amino acids: CASRFGQGDEQFF. The DNA for the CDR3 is TGCGCCAGCAGATTTGGACAGGGTGATGAGCAGTTCTTC.

This clonotype has more than one count but fewer than ten. The V call is TRBV28, the J call TRBJ1-5, with TRBD1 as a possible D gene (5 bases). Germline CDR1 MDHEN, CDR2 SYDVKM. CDR3 length equals 18 residues. V was trimmed by 4 bases and J by 0 bases, leaving 19 bases between them. For the CDR3, the DNA is TGTGCCAGCAGTTCTCGAGGTGGGGACGCCCATAGCAATCAGCCCCAGCATTTT. Its protein is CASSSRGGDAHSNQPQHF.

This clonotype was seen more than once but under ten times. This sequence joins TRBV29-1 and TRBJ2-1; D is unclear. Germline CDR1 is SQVTM and CDR2 is ANQGSEA. This CDR3 has 8 residues. CDR3 sequence (DNA): TGCAGTACCGGTGAGCAGTTCTTC. The encoded protein is CSTGEQFF.

There are a few counts of this clonotype. The rearrangement uses TRBV5-1 and TRBJ2-6, with a possible D match to TRBD1 (5 bases). Germline values: CDR1 SGHRS, CDR2 YFSETQ. The CDR3 length is 16 residues. V lost 4 bases to trimming and J lost 1 base, with 12 bases between them. As DNA, the CDR3 is TGCGCCAGCAGCATCATTCAGGGTTCTGGGGCCAACGTCCTGACTTTC. It translates to CASSIIQGSGANVLTF.

This chain uses TRBV30 with TRBJ2-7; D is possibly TRBD1 (5 bases). This CDR3 has 13 amino acids. Germline CDR1 GTSNPN, CDR2 SVGIG (reference sequence). The ends were cut back, 2 bases at V and 2 bases at J, with 10 bases in the middle. The CDR3 region has the DNA TGTGCCTGGAGTAAGCAGGGAACCTACGAGCAGTACTTC. It specifies CAWSKQGTYEQYF.

This clonotype was observed a handful of times. This chain connects TRBV5-1 to TRBJ2-5; 9 bases line up with TRBD1. The CDR3 totals 15 residues. CDR1 is SGHRS and CDR2 is YFSETQ in the germline V gene. The V gene end was trimmed by 4 bases and the J gene end by 2 bases; junction bases not matched to a gene: 6. The CDR3 DNA sequence: TGCGCCAGCAGCCGGACGGGACAGGGTCAAGAGACCCAGTACTTC. Protein: CASSRTGQGQETQYF.

This clonotype showed up just a few times. The chain uses TRBV4-3 and TRBJ2-3, with 10 bases identical to TRBD2. The CDR3 consists of 19 residues. Losses at the gene ends were 0 bases for V and 3 bases for J; bases not matched to a gene: 12. Germline CDR1 LGHNA, CDR2 YSLEER. This chain's CDR3 is CASSQDHSGRRFGTDTQYF. The DNA of the CDR3 is TGCGCCAGCAGCCAAGATCATAGCGGGAGGAGGTTCGGGACAGATACGCAGTATTTT.

This clonotype was observed a handful of times. This chain uses TRBV28 with TRBJ2-5; 12 bases match TRBD2. This CDR3 comprises 15 residues. The ends lost 6 bases at V and 2 bases at J; junction bases unmatched: 4. Germline V gene sequence: CDR1 MDHEN, CDR2 SYDVKM. CDR3 in amino acids: CASRKLAGGQETQYF. CDR3 DNA: TGTGCCAGCAGGAAACTAGCGGGGGGACAAGAGACCCAGTACTTC.

The gene calls are TRBV11-2 and TRBJ1-2; D is ambiguous. The CDR3 length is 13 residues. From germline, CDR1 is SGHAT and CDR2 FQNNGV. Deletions cut 5 bases from V and 2 bases from J, with 9 bases between. CDR3 protein: CASSLTPNYGYTF. The CDR3 DNA follows: TGTGCCAGCAGCCTTACACCGAACTATGGCTACACCTTC.

This clonotype was counted only a few times. V usage is TRBV28 and J usage is TRBJ1-5; D is perhaps TRBD1 (5 bases). Germline CDR1 and CDR2: MDHEN and SYDVKM. With 7 bases removed from V and 7 bases from J, the gap between germline ends came to 23 bases. The CDR3 runs 16 residues. The CDR3 DNA sequence: TGTGCCAGCACTATCCCCGGGACGGCGATCGGGCAGCCCCAGCATTTT. It specifies CASTIPGTAIGQPQHF.

This clonotype was detected only a few times. This rearrangement joins TRBV4-1 to TRBJ2-7; perhaps D is TRBD1 or TRBD2 (6 bases each). Germline CDR1 MGHRA, CDR2 YSYEKL. This CDR3 contains 13 residues. V lost 8 bases, J lost 4 bases, and 15 bases lay in between. The CDR3 nucleotides read TGCGCCAGCCAACCGACAGGAGGGTACGAGCAGTACTTC. Protein: CASQPTGGYEQYF.

This clonotype has more than one count but fewer than ten. This chain joins TRBV28 and TRBJ2-7, with a possible D match to TRBD2 (5 bases). This CDR3 contains 14 residues. Between the trimmed V and J ends, which lost 8 bases and 2 bases, there was a span of 16 bases. The germline gives CDR1 MDHEN, CDR2 SYDVKM. CDR3 sequence (DNA): TGTGCCAGCGTTAAACTAAGCGGCCCCTACGAGCAGTACTTC. This translates into CASVKLSGPYEQYF.

This clonotype was observed a few times. J is TRBJ2-3 and V is TRBV12-3 or TRBV12-4; D unclear. This CDR3 is 14 amino acids long. V shed 6 bases and J shed 1 base, with 11 bases lying between them. In DNA, the CDR3 is TGTGCCAGCAGGCGAACGTGGGGCACAGATACGCAGTATTTT. Protein product: CASRRTWGTDTQYF.

The CDR3 region has the DNA TGTGCCAGCAGCTATAGTGTGGCTAGCGTCTCCACAGATACGCAGTATTTT. Translation gives CASSYSVASVSTDTQYF. The genes are TRBV7-8 and TRBJ2-3; the D gene is possibly TRBD2 (6 bases). The CDR3 sequence is 17 residues long. The germline CDR1 and CDR2 sequences are SGHVS and FQNEAQ. Trimming shortened V by 4 bases and J by 2 bases, and 19 bases separated the two germline ends.

This clonotype was counted only a few times. The chain couples TRBV29-1 to TRBJ1-4; 9 positions agree with TRBD1. The CDR3 spans 14 residues. CDR1 is SQVTM and CDR2 is ANQGSEA in the germline V gene. Germline trimming cut 3 bases from V and 5 bases from J; bases unmatched to any gene: 4. CDR3 protein: CSVDAGQGNEKLFF. CDR3 in DNA: TGCAGCGTTGACGCGGGACAGGGAAATGAAAAACTGTTTTTT.

This clonotype was seen at least ten times. The chain recombines TRBV28 with TRBJ2-1; TRBD1 agrees at 9 bases. This CDR3 contains 14 residues. In germline, CDR1 is MDHEN, CDR2 SYDVKM. Germline trimming cut 6 bases from V and 5 bases from J; bases unmatched to any gene: 5. The CDR3 DNA is TGTGCCAGCAGATCGGGACAGGGTAACAATGAGCAGTTCTTC. This codes for CASRSGQGNNEQFF. Full variable domain (missing parts from reference TRBV28 and TRBJ2-1): DVKVTQSSRYLVKRTGEKVFLECVQDMDHENMFWYRQDPGLGLRLIYFSYDVKMKEKGDIPEGYSVSREKKERFSLILESASTNQTSMYLCASRSGQGNNEQFFGPGTRLTVL.

In DNA, the CDR3 is TGTGCCAGTAGGACGATGGACTCAGGGGGGCATGAGCAGTTCTTC. It codes for CASRTMDSGGHEQFF. The rearrangement uses TRBV19 and TRBJ2-1, with a weak D call TRBD1 (7 bases). Germline loops: CDR1 LNHDA, CDR2 SQIVND (reference sequence). There are 15 residues in the CDR3. The ends were cut back, 6 bases at V and 8 bases at J, with 20 bases in the middle.

The chain uses TRBV3-1 and TRBJ1-3; no reliable D call. V was cut by 1 base and J by 0 bases, with 7 bases left in between. Germline V lookup: CDR1 LGHDT, CDR2 YNNKEL (reference sequence). There are 15 residues in the CDR3. The CDR3 DNA sequence: TGTGCCAGCAGCCAAGGGGCGATCTCTGGAAACACCATATATTTT. Residues: CASSQGAISGNTIYF.

V is TRBV5-4 and J is TRBJ2-7, with 9 bases lining up with TRBD1. The V segment lost 7 bases and the J segment 5 bases; nucleotides outside the gene matches: 10. This CDR3 contains 14 residues. Germline V gene lookup returns CDR1 SGHNT and CDR2 YYREEE (reference sequence). The CDR3 sequence: CASRLGTGTDEQYF. The CDR3, as DNA: TGTGCCAGCCGTCTTGGGACAGGGACCGACGAGCAGTACTTC.

DNA for the CDR3: TGTGCCAGCAGCTTGACTGTAGCCCCCCTCACAGATACGCAGTATTTT. Translation: CASSLTVAPLTDTQYF. V is TRBV5-6 and J is TRBJ2-3; no clear D. CDR1 is SGHDT, CDR2 YYEEEE, per germline. The CDR3 loop spans 16 amino acids. V was shortened by 1 base and J by 2 bases, with 14 bases between the two germline ends.

In DNA form, the CDR3 reads TGTGCCAGTACAGGGGGAAGGAGGACTGAAGCTTTCTTT. This sequence encodes CASTGGRRTEAFF. The gene calls are TRBV19 and TRBJ1-1; 7 bases map to TRBD1. V shed 7 bases, J shed 5 bases, and the junction held 7 bases outside the gene matches. Germline values: CDR1 LNHDA, CDR2 SQIVND (reference sequence). This CDR3 region has 13 residues.

This clonotype occurred a few times. The rearrangement uses TRBV6-5 and TRBJ2-1; 12 bases match TRBD1. Germline V gives CDR1 MNHEY, CDR2 SVGAGI. The CDR3 totals 16 residues. With V trimmed by 4 bases and J by 7 bases, 8 bases remained unmatched. CDR3 sequence reads: CASSSAGTGGRNEQFF. CDR3 coding DNA: TGTGCCAGCAGTTCAGCCGGGACAGGGGGCCGTAATGAGCAGTTCTTC.